These 7 T cell receptor beta chains share one sample of origin, sequenced in a study of control samples from healthy donors and cancer patients. The method was immunoSEQ multiplex PCR; TCRdb's version includes in-frame clones alone and lacks a portion of them. The data hold over 150,000 clones, with roughly 94% observed a single time. Sequencing was performed on blood. The receptors originated from a man aged 40-50 years in good health.

The chain combines TRBV6-2 or TRBV6-3 with TRBJ2-7; perhaps TRBD1 as D (6 bases). The CDR3 sequence is 12 residues long. Germline V lookup: CDR1 MNHEY, CDR2 SVGEGT. V was clipped by 5 bases and J by 5 bases, with 10 bases between them. For the CDR3, the DNA is TGTGCCAGCAGTAACAGGGTGAACGAGCAGTACTTC. As protein: CASSNRVNEQYF.

The chain uses TRBV9 and TRBJ1-4, with D uncertain. This CDR3 is 13 amino acids long. CDR1 is SGDLS, CDR2 YYNGEE, per germline. Trimming took off 1 base at V and 3 bases at J, with 4 bases between the two ends. CDR3 nucleotides: TGTGCCAGCAGCGTAAGTCCTAATGAAAAACTGTTTTTT. It encodes CASSVSPNEKLFF.

The chain employs TRBV5-8 and TRBJ2-3; 8 bases fit TRBD2. CDR1 and CDR2 (germline): SGHTS, YDEGEE. This CDR3 is built from 16 residues. Germline trimming cut 0 bases from V and 1 base from J; bases unmatched to any gene: 4. As DNA, the CDR3 is TGTGCCAGCAGCTTGGGAGCGGGGGCCCGCACAGATACGCAGTATTTT. It translates to CASSLGAGARTDTQYF.

This rearrangement joins TRBV21-1 to TRBJ2-1; no DNA check was done on the table's D call, TRBD2. TRBV21-1 is a recognized pseudogene. CDR3 length: 15 residues. The CDR3 loop reads CASSKDRAGYNEQFF. Written as DNA, the CDR3 is TGTGCCAGCAGCAAAGATCGAGCGGGGTACAATGAGCAGTTCTTC.

This clone was counted a single time. The CDR3 region is CASSDPGQGANSPLHF. The CDR3 coding sequence is TGTGCCAGCAGTGACCCGGGACAGGGGGCAAATTCACCCCTCCACTTT. The V call is TRBV2, the J call TRBJ1-6; 12 bases fit TRBD1. There are 16 residues in the CDR3. J gave up 7 bases and V 3 bases, and 4 bases lay outside the gene matches. Germline CDR1 is SNHLY and CDR2 is FYNNEI. Full variable domain (rest looked up from reference TRBV2 and TRBJ1-6): EPEVTQTPSHQVTQMGQEVILRCVPISNHLYFYWYRQILGQKVEFLVSFYNNEISEKSEIFDDQFSVERPDGSNFTLKIRSTKLEDSAMYFCASSDPGQGANSPLHFGNGTRLTVT.

J is TRBJ1-6 and V is TRBV5-6, with unresolved D. The CDR3 has 13 residues. Germline values: CDR1 SGHDT, CDR2 YYEEEE. Deletions cut 1 base from V and 7 bases from J, with 6 bases between. CDR3 residues: CASSLPTNSPLHF. In DNA form, the CDR3 reads TGTGCCAGCAGCTTGCCTACGAATTCACCCCTCCACTTT.

The gene calls are TRBV9 and TRBJ2-1; no clear D gene. The CDR3 is made up of 13 amino acids. Trimming removed 4 bases from V and 8 bases from J, with 13 bases in between. Germline V gives CDR1 SGDLS, CDR2 YYNGEE. CDR3 in amino acids: CASSPRVADEQFF. The CDR3 nucleotides read TGTGCCAGCAGCCCCCGGGTAGCAGATGAGCAGTTCTTC.